This is a list of T cell receptor beta chains from one sample in a study of cytomegalovirus exposure and HLA in healthy donors. The data were produced by immunoSEQ multiplex PCR, yet TCRdb's version contains in-frame clones alone and is incomplete. The sample lists some 40,000 clones, over 80% occurring once. The material sequenced was PBMCs. The receptors were gathered from a man between 18 and 35 years old in good health and CMV-seronegative. Both conserved end residues are part of each CDR3. D genes are given only for firm matches. Clone size is given for some rows only: seen once, a few or many times, or a class if the clone is expanded.

d_call,clone_size,j_call,v_call,cdr3_nt,cdr3_aa
.,.,TRBJ1-1,TRBV19,TGTGCCAGTAGTATGGGGGGGCCCACCTTTGAAGCTTTCTTT,CASSMGGPTFEAFF
TRBD1,.,TRBJ1-5,TRBV19,TGTGCCAGTTCCCCAGGGGGCGGGAGCAATCAGCCCCAGCATTTT,CASSPGGGSNQPQHF
.,.,TRBJ1-3,TRBV23-1,TGCGCCAGCAGTCCAATGCCAACTGAATCCTTCGGAAACACCATATATTTT,CASSPMPTESFGNTIYF
.,.,TRBJ1-3,TRBV6-1,TGTGCCAGCAGTGAAATATCGGGACTGAGCTCTGGAAACACCATATATTTT,CASSEISGLSSGNTIYF
.,.,TRBJ1-2,TRBV5-1,TGCGCCAGCAGCTTGGGACGAGGGTTCGGCTACACCTTC,CASSLGRGFGYTF
TRBD2,.,TRBJ2-7,TRBV7-9,TGTGCCAGCAGCTTAGGAGCTAGCGGGGACTACGAGCAGTACTTC,CASSLGASGDYEQYF
.,.,TRBJ1-2,TRBV19,TGTGCCAGTAGTAAACAACAGCTCAACGATAACTATGGCTACACCTTC,CASSKQQLNDNYGYTF
.,.,TRBJ2-3,TRBV6-1,TGTGCCCGTAGCAAAACTAGCACAGATACGCAGTATTTT,CARSKTSTDTQYF
TRBD1,.,TRBJ1-1,TRBV10-1,TGCGCCAGCAGTGTCGACAGGGAGAACACTGAAGCTTTCTTT,CASSVDRENTEAFF
.,.,TRBJ1-5,TRBV18,TGTGCCAGCTCCCTCGAATCCGGGACTAATCAGCCCCAGCATTTT,CASSLESGTNQPQHF
.,.,TRBJ2-3,TRBV9,TGTGCCAGCAGCCTTAGGGGGAGTACAGATACGCAGTATTTT,CASSLRGSTDTQYF
.,.,TRBJ1-2,TRBV5-1,TGCGCCAGCTCTGATGGTCCCGGGAACTATGGCTACACCTTC,CASSDGPGNYGYTF
TRBD2,.,TRBJ2-7,TRBV10-1,TGCGCCAGCAGTGAGAGCGGGAGCTCCTACGAGCAGTACTTC,CASSESGSSYEQYF
TRBD2,.,TRBJ2-1,TRBV18,TGTGCCAGCTCACCAGCGATACTAGCGGGAGCATCCTACAATGAGCAGTTCTTC,CASSPAILAGASYNEQFF
TRBD2,once,TRBJ2-2,TRBV27,TGTGCCAGCAGTTTAATGGCGGGAGGGGGCACCGGGGAGCTGTTTTTT,CASSLMAGGGTGELFF
TRBD2,.,TRBJ2-1,TRBV28,TGTGCCAGCAGTTTATCCCTAGCGGGGGGGTGGAATGAGCAGTTCTTC,CASSLSLAGGWNEQFF
.,once,TRBJ1-2,TRBV30,TGTGCCTGGAGTGTACTTCCCGGTGGCTACACCTTC,CAWSVLPGGYTF
TRBD1,.,TRBJ2-1,TRBV5-4,TGTGCCAGCAGCCCCGACAGGGGGGCTAACAGGGAGCAGTTCTTC,CASSPDRGANREQFF
.,.,TRBJ1-4,TRBV27,TGTGCCAGCAGTTCGAATCCAGGGTTGGATGAAAAACTGTTTTTT,CASSSNPGLDEKLFF
.,.,TRBJ2-3,TRBV29-1,TGCAGCGGAGGACTACCGAGCACAGATACGCAGTATTTT,CSGGLPSTDTQYF
.,.,TRBJ2-1,TRBV6-1,TGTGCCAGCAGTGAATCCGCGGGCCGGGCCTACAATGAGCAGTTCTTC,CASSESAGRAYNEQFF
.,once,TRBJ1-1,TRBV27,TGTGCCAGCAGCTATTCAGGGAACACTGAAGCTTTCTTT,CASSYSGNTEAFF
TRBD1,.,TRBJ2-7,TRBV6-6,TGTGCCAGCAGCCCGCAGGGGGCCAGCTACGAGCAGTACTTC,CASSPQGASYEQYF
TRBD2,.,TRBJ2-7,TRBV4-2,TGTGCCAGCAGCCAAGACGGGGGGGCTAGCGGAACATACGAGCAGTACTTC,CASSQDGGASGTYEQYF
TRBD1,.,TRBJ1-2,TRBV28,TGTGCCAGCGTCTACAGGGGAACTATCTATGGCTACACCTTC,CASVYRGTIYGYTF
.,.,TRBJ2-2,TRBV7-2,TGTGCCAGCTCCTGGGCAGGGGCGCGGATCACCGGGGAGCTGTTTTTT,CASSWAGARITGELFF
.,.,TRBJ1-4,TRBV15,TGTGCCACCAGCAGAGCCGGACAGGAAAAACTGTTTTTT,CATSRAGQEKLFF
.,.,TRBJ2-2,TRBV28,TGTGCCAGCAGTTTTGCCAGGGGATACACCGGGGAGCTGTTTTTT,CASSFARGYTGELFF
TRBD1,.,TRBJ1-1,TRBV9,TGTGCCAGCAGCGTACTCACAGGGGCAGGGAACACTGAAGCTTTCTTT,CASSVLTGAGNTEAFF
TRBD2,.,TRBJ2-1,TRBV7-8,TGTGCCAGCAGCTTACCTCTAGCGGGGGTACGCTCCTACAATGAGCAGTTCTTC,CASSLPLAGVRSYNEQFF
TRBD1,.,TRBJ1-1,TRBV5-6,TGTGCCAGCAGCGGCGGACAGGGGACTGAAGCTTTCTTT,CASSGGQGTEAFF